The source of this TCR beta chain is a study of cytomegalovirus exposure and HLA in healthy donors. V shed 5 bases and J 3 bases; nucleotides not matched to a gene: 19. The CDR3 is made up of 19 amino acids. Germline V CDR1 and CDR2: SGHVS, FQNEAQ. TCRdb's table, derived via immunoSEQ multiplex PCR, lists solely in-frame clones and lacks some. The sample consists of about 270,000 clones, 65% to 90% of them appearing once. The sample was PBMCs. The chain is built from TRBV7-8 and TRBJ2-7; 10 nucleotides match TRBD1. This TCR was sampled from a woman younger than 30 in good health and CMV-seronegative. Written as DNA, the CDR3 is TGTGCCAGCAGCCCCCTGCCGGGACAGGGGACGACCCGGGACTACGAGCAGTACTTC. Translated: CASSPLPGQGTTRDYEQYF. The complete variable domain, with remaining parts taken from reference TRBV7-8 and TRBJ2-7, reads GAGVSQSPRYKVAKRGQDVALRCDPISGHVSLFWYQQALGQGPEFLTYFQNEAQLDKSGLPSDRFFAERPEGSVSTLKIQRTQQEDSAVYLCASSPLPGQGTTRDYEQYFGPGTRLTVT.